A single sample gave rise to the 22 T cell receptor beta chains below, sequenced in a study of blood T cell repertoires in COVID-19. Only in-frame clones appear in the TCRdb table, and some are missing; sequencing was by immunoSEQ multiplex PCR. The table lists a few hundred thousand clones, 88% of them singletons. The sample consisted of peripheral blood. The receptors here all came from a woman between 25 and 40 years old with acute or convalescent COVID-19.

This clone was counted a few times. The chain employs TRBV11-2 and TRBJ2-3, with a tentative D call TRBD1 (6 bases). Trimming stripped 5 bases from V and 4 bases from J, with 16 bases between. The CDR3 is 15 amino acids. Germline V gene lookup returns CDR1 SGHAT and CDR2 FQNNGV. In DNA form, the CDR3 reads TGTGCCAGCAGCCGGGTCTGGGGGCGCGCAGATACGCAGTATTTT. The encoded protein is CASSRVWGRADTQYF.

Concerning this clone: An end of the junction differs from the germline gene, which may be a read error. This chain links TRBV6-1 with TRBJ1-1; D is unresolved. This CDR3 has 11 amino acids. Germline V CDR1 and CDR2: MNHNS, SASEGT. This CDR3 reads CASSEGWAVPF. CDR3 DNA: TGTGCCAGCAGTGAAGGGTGGGCCGTTCCCTTT.

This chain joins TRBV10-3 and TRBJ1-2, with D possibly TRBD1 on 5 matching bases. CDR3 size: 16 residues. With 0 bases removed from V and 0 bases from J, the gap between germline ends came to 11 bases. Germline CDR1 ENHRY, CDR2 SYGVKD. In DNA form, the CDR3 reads TGTGCCATCAGTGAGTCACCGACAGAATCTAACTATGGCTACACCTTC. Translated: CAISESPTESNYGYTF.

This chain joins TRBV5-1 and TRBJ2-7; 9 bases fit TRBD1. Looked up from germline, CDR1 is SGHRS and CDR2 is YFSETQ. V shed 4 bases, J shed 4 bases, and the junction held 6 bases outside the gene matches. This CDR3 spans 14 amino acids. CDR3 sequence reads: CASSTGTGLYEQYF. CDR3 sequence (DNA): TGCGCCAGCAGCACCGGGACAGGGTTGTACGAGCAGTACTTC.

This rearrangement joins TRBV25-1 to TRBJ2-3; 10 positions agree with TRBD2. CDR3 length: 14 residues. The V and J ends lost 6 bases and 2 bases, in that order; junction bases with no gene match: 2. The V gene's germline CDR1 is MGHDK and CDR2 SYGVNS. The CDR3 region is CASSGLADTDTQYF. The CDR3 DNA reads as TGTGCCAGCAGCGGACTAGCGGACACAGATACGCAGTATTTT.

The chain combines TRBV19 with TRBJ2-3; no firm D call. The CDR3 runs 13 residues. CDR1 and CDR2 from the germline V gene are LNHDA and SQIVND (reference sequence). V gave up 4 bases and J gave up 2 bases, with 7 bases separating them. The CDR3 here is CASSKEPTDTQYF. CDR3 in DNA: TGTGCCAGTAGTAAGGAGCCCACAGATACGCAGTATTTT.

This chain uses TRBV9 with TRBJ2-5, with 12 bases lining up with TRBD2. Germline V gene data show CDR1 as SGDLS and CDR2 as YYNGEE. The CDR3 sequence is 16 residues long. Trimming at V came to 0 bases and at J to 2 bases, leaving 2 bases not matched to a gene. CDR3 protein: CASSVGTSGVQETQYF. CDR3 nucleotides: TGTGCCAGCAGCGTAGGGACTAGCGGGGTTCAAGAGACCCAGTACTTC.

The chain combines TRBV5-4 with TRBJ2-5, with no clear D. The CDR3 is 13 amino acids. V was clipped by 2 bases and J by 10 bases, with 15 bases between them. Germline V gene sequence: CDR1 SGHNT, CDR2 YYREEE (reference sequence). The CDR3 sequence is CASSLPVEVIQYF. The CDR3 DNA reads TGTGCCAGCAGCTTACCGGTTGAAGTTATCCAGTACTTC.

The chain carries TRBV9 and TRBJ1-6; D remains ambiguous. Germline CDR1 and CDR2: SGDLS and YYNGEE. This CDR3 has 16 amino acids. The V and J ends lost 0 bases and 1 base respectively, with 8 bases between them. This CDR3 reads CASSVVGESYNSPLHF. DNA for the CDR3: TGTGCCAGCAGCGTAGTTGGAGAATCCTATAATTCACCCCTCCACTTT. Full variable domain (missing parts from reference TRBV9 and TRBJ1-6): DSGVTQTPKHLITATGQRVTLRCSPRSGDLSVYWYQQSLDQGLQFLIQYYNGEERAKGNILERFSAQQFPDLHSELNLSSLELGDSALYFCASSVVGESYNSPLHFGNGTRLTVT.

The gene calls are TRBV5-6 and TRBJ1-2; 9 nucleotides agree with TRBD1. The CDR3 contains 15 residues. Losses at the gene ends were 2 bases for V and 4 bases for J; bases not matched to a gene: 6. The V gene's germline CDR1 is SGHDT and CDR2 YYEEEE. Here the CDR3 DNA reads TGTGCCAGCAGCTTTCGGGACAGGGCGACCTATGGCTACACCTTC. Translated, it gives CASSFRDRATYGYTF.

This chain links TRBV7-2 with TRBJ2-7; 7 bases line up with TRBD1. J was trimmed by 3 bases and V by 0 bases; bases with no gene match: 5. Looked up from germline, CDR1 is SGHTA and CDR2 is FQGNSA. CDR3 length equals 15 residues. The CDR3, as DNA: TGTGCCAGCAGCTTAGCCCAGGGACAGATCTACGAGCAGTACTTC. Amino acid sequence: CASSLAQGQIYEQYF.

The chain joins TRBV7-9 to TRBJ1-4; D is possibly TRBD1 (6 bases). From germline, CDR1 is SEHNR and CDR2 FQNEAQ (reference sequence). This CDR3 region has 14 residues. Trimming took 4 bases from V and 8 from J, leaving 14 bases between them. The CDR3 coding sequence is TGTGCCAGCAGCTGGGGGCAACAAGGAGAAAAACTGTTTTTT. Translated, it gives CASSWGQQGEKLFF.

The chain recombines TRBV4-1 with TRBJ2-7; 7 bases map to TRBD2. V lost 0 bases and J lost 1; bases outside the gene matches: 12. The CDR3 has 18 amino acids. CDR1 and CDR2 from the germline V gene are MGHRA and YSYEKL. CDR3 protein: CASSQDLGLADGSYEQYF. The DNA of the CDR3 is TGCGCCAGCAGCCAAGATTTGGGGCTAGCGGACGGGTCCTACGAGCAGTACTTC.

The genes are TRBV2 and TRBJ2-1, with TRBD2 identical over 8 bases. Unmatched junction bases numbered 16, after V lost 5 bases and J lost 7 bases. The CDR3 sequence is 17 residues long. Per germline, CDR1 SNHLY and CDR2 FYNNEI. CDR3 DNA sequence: TGTGCCAGCAGTCAAGATACCGGGACTAGAATTAGGAATGAGCAGTTCTTC. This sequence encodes CASSQDTGTRIRNEQFF.

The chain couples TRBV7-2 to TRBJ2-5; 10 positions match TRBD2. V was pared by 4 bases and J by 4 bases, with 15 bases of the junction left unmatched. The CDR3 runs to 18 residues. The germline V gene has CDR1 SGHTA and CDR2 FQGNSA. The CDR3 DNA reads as TGTGCCAGCAGCTCTACCATTAGCGGGAGGTATACGAGAGAGACCCAGTACTTC. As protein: CASSSTISGRYTRETQYF.

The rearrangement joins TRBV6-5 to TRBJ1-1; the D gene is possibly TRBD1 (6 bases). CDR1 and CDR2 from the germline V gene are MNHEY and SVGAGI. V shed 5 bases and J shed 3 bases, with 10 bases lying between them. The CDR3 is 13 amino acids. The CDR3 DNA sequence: TGTGCCAGCAGTCCAGGGGCTTACACTGAAGCTTTCTTT. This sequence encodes CASSPGAYTEAFF.

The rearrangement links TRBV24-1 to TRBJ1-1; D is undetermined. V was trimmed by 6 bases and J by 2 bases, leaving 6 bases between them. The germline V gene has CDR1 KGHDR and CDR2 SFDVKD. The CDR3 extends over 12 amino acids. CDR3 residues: CATSQENTEAFF. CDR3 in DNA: TGTGCCACCAGTCAGGAAAACACTGAAGCTTTCTTT.

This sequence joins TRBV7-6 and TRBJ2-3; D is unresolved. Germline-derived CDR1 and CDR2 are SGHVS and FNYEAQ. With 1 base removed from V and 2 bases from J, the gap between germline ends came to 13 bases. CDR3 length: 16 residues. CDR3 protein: CASSLGASTPTDTQYF. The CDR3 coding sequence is TGTGCCAGCAGCTTAGGGGCCAGTACCCCCACAGATACGCAGTATTTT.

The CDR3 reads CASSPGTGGAYNQPQHF. CDR3 DNA: TGTGCCAGCAGTCCAGGGACAGGGGGCGCTTACAATCAGCCCCAGCATTTT. The V and J genes are TRBV6-2 or TRBV6-3 and TRBJ1-5, with 12 bases fitting TRBD1. Trimming at V came to 5 bases and at J to 3 bases, leaving 8 bases not matched to a gene. The germline V gene has CDR1 MNHEY and CDR2 SVGEGT. CDR3 length: 17 residues.

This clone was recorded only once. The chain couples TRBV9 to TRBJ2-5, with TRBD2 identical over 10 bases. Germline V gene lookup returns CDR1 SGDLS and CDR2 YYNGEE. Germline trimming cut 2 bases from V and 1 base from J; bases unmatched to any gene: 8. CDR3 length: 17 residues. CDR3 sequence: CASSVGLAGVTQETQYF. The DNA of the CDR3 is TGTGCCAGCAGCGTCGGCCTAGCGGGAGTCACCCAAGAGACCCAGTACTTC. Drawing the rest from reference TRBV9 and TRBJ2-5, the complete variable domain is DSGVTQTPKHLITATGQRVTLRCSPRSGDLSVYWYQQSLDQGLQFLIQYYNGEERAKGNILERFSAQQFPDLHSELNLSSLELGDSALYFCASSVGLAGVTQETQYFGPGTRLLVL.

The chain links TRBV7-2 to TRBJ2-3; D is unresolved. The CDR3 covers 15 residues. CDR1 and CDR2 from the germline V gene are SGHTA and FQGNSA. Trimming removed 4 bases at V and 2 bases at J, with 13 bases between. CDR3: CASSSLQRTTDTQYF. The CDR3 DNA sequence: TGTGCCAGCAGCTCGTTACAGAGAACCACAGATACGCAGTATTTT.

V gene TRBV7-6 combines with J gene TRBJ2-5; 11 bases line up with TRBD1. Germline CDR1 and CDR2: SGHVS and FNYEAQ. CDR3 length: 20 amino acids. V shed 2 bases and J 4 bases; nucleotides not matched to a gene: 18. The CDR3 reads CASSLWRFGSDRGRGETQYF. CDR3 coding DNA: TGTGCCAGCAGCTTATGGAGGTTCGGTTCGGACAGGGGGCGCGGAGAGACCCAGTACTTC. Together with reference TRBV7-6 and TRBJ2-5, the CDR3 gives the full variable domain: GAGVSQSPRYKVTKRGQDVALRCDPISGHVSLYWYRQALGQGPEFLTYFNYEAQQDKSGLPNDRFSAERPEGSISTLTIQRTEQRDSAMYRCASSLWRFGSDRGRGETQYFGPGTRLLVL.